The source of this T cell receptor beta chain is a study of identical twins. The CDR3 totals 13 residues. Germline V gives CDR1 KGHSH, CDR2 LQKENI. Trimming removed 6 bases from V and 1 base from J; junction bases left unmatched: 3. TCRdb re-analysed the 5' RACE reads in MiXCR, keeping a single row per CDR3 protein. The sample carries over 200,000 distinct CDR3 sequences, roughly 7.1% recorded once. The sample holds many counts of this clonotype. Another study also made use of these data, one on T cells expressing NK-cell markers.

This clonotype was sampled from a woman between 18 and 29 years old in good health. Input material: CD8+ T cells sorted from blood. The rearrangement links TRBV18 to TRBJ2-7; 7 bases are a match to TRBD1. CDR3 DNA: TGTGCCAGCTCGGGGGACAGATCCTACGAGCAGTACTTC. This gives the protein CASSGDRSYEQYF.